These 8 T cell receptor beta chains were sequenced from one sample in a study of human T cells and chemical hapten exposure. A single record per CDR3 protein comes from TCRdb applying MiXCR to the RACE reads. In the table there are 75,000 to 95,000 distinct CDR3 sequences, 10% to 15% of which are singletons. Time point given: patch test 1, 2 weeks after DPC sensitization. This sample's treatment: therapeutic diphenylcyclopropenone sensitization with weekly scalp DPC. Source: whole blood, taken in connection with sensitization to the hapten diphenylcyclopropenone (DPC). The receptors come from a woman aged 60-70 years with alopecia areata. Some clones in this sample may be carry-over from other donors' samples.

Concerning this clonotype: A much larger clone differs from this one at a single base, so this may be a read error. This chain links TRBV5-6 with TRBJ1-2; D is unresolved. CDR1 and CDR2 (germline): SGHDT, YYEEEE. The CDR3 runs 14 residues. V was pared by 5 bases and J by 0 bases, with 11 bases between. The CDR3 DNA reads as TGTGCCAGCAGTTACAGTCCGACTAACTATGGCTACACCTTC. Protein sequence: CASSYSPTNYGYTF.

This chain uses TRBV5-1 with TRBJ2-3, with unresolved D. CDR1 and CDR2 (germline): SGHRS, YFSETQ. This CDR3 is built from 12 residues. V was cut by 2 bases and J by 6 bases, with 7 bases left in between. The CDR3 reads CASSFWGDTQYF. The CDR3 region has the DNA TGCGCCAGCAGCTTTTGGGGTGATACGCAGTATTTT. Full variable domain (outside the CDR3, taken from reference TRBV5-1 and TRBJ2-3): KAGVTQTPRYLIKTRGQQVTLSCSPISGHRSVSWYQQTPGQGLQFLFEYFSETQRNKGNFPGRFSGRQFSNSRSEMNVSTLELGDSALYLCASSFWGDTQYFGPGTRLTVL.

This clonotype was seen repeatedly, ten times or more. The chain employs TRBV18 and TRBJ1-5; perhaps TRBD1 as D (6 bases). The CDR3 extends over 14 amino acids. Germline-derived CDR1 and CDR2 are KGHSH and LQKENI. V lost 3 bases to trimming and J lost 8 bases, with 14 bases between them. CDR3 sequence (DNA): TGTGCCAGCTCACCTGTAGAGGAGGGGGAGCCCCAGCATTTT. Translating gives CASSPVEEGEPQHF.

At least ten counts were recorded for this clonotype. Here the CDR3 reads CASSLSMGEGYEQYF. Written as DNA, the CDR3 is TGTGCCAGCAGCCTATCCATGGGGGAGGGGTACGAGCAGTACTTC. V is TRBV13 and J is TRBJ2-7; 7 nucleotides match TRBD2. The CDR3 extends over 15 amino acids. CDR1 is PRHDT, CDR2 FYEKMQ, per germline (reference sequence). V was pared by 5 bases and J by 4 bases, with 11 bases of the junction left unmatched.

This clonotype was observed a handful of times. This chain joins TRBV5-1 and TRBJ1-2; 7 bases are shared with TRBD1. The junction had 6 bases not matched to a gene; V was cut back by 3 bases and J by 4 bases. The CDR3 totals 14 residues. Germline V gives CDR1 SGHRS, CDR2 YFSETQ. The CDR3 region has the DNA TGCGCCAGCAGCTACACAGGGGAGCCCTATGGCTACACCTTC. Translating gives CASSYTGEPYGYTF.

This clonotype was seen a few times. This rearrangement joins TRBV7-6 to TRBJ2-7; a possible D gene is TRBD2 (6 bases). Germline V gives CDR1 SGHVS, CDR2 FNYEAQ. V lost 5 bases, J lost 1 base, and 12 bases lay in between. The CDR3 extends over 14 amino acids. The CDR3 reads CASSRGAGSYEQYF. In DNA, the CDR3 is TGTGCCAGCAGCCGTGGGGCGGGGTCCTACGAGCAGTACTTC.

The CDR3 nucleotides read TGTGCCAGCAGCTTAGATTACAGAGAGCAGTTCTTC. Its translation is CASSLDYREQFF. The genes are TRBV7-9 and TRBJ2-1; D is uncertain. CDR1 is SEHNR, CDR2 FQNEAQ, per germline (reference sequence). This CDR3 comprises 12 residues. Trimming took 1 base from V and 10 from J, leaving 8 bases between them.

The rearrangement joins TRBV21-1 to TRBJ2-7; the table's D call, TRBD1, was not checked against the DNA. TRBV21-1 represents a pseudogene. The CDR3 runs 12 residues. This CDR3 reads CASDRVVSEQYF. The CDR3 region has the DNA TGTGCCAGCGACAGGGTCGTAAGCGAGCAGTACTTC.